This TCR beta chain was captured in a study of blood T cell repertoires in COVID-19. Overall study context: Sources were T cells, B-cell-depleted T cells, or PBMCs; the material itself was cDNA or gDNA.

The authors' processing: It was from reference gene primer amplification that nucleated cell counts were estimated. Generated by immunoSEQ multiplex PCR, the TCRdb table keeps only in-frame clones and is missing some. V and J calls and clone size are as listed in that table; D and trimming were resolved from the DNA. The profile covers around 130,000 clones, with 75% to 90% appearing a single time and 25% to 35% taken by the ten largest. CDR3 size: 17 residues. The germline V gene has CDR1 LNHDA and CDR2 SQIVND (reference sequence). Trimming cost V 7 bases and J 6 bases; bases outside gene matches: 18.

This receptor was identified in a man aged 65 to 79 with active or convalescent COVID-19. Sequenced input: peripheral blood. The chain has TRBV19 and TRBJ2-1; TRBD1 aligns across 7 bases. The CDR3 loop is CASTTFWTGSPGNEQFF. For the CDR3, the DNA is TGTGCCAGTACCACTTTCTGGACAGGAAGTCCGGGCAATGAGCAGTTCTTC.